This T cell receptor beta chain was identified during a study of T cells in Graves' hyperthyroidism and ophthalmopathy. Study conclusions and caveats: Model predictions of ophthalmopathy came a median approximately 6 months before onset. Patients with ophthalmopathy were separated from those with stable hyperthyroidism by a 13 V-J model.

RNA transcripts gave rise to amplified TCR beta CDR3 regions. The primer set for the first-round RT-PCR of the TCR CDR3 was HTBI. TCRdb itself ran the multiplex PCR reads through MiXCR, one entry per CDR3 protein. The sample contains about 400,000 distinct CDR3 sequences, 14% to 15% of which appear only once. The authors deemed Graves' hyperthyroidism stable absent ophthalmopathy progression within 18 months. Uncontrolled infection, other autoimmune disease, pregnancy and lactation each barred patients from inclusion. A few counts support this clonotype. Its specificity is not known. The material sequenced was blood. The clonotype originates from a woman aged 25 to 39 with Graves' hyperthyroidism.

CDR3 amino acids: CASSLGYSQPQHF. Written as DNA, the CDR3 is TGTGCCAGCAGTTTGGGGTACAGCCAGCCCCAGCATTTT. The rearrangement links TRBV28 to TRBJ1-5; D gene ambiguous. Germline V lookup: CDR1 MDHEN, CDR2 SYDVKM. This CDR3 is 13 amino acids long. V was trimmed by 3 bases and J by 7 bases, leaving 10 bases between them.